The rows below give T cell receptor beta chains drawn from one sample of a study of blood T cell repertoires in COVID-19. The data were produced by immunoSEQ multiplex PCR, yet TCRdb's version contains in-frame clones alone and is incomplete. The sample lists 450,000 to 600,000 clones, about nine tenths occurring once. The sample was PBMCs or T cells enriched from blood (not recorded which). These receptor sequences come from a woman under 30 who had recovered from COVID-19. CDR3s include the opening cysteine and the closing phenylalanine or tryptophan. D genes are given only for firm matches. For some rows the clone size is stated as once, few or many, or as a class when expanded; others skip it.

V: TRBV24-1; J: TRBJ2-7; D: NA; size: NA; DNA: TGTGCCACCAGCGATGGACAGAAGCAGTACTTC; CDR3: CATSDGQKQYF
V: TRBV30; J: TRBJ1-5; D: TRBD1; size: NA; DNA: TGTGCCTGGAGTGACGACAGGGGGCATAGCAATCAGCCCCAGCATTTT; CDR3: CAWSDDRGHSNQPQHF
V: TRBV14; J: TRBJ2-3; D: TRBD2; size: once; DNA: TGTGCCAGCAGCCATCCAGCGGGGGGGTTCGAAAATACGCAGTATTTT; CDR3: CASSHPAGGFENTQYF
V: TRBV2; J: TRBJ1-3; D: NA; size: NA; DNA: TGTGCCAGCACCCCGAGGGGGTCTGGAAACACCATATATTTT; CDR3: CASTPRGSGNTIYF
V: TRBV6-5; J: TRBJ1-1; D: NA; size: NA; DNA: TGTGCCAGCAGTTACGACCGGTCCGGAGCGGGAACTGAAGCTTTCTTT; CDR3: CASSYDRSGAGTEAFF
V: TRBV28; J: TRBJ2-7; D: NA; size: NA; DNA: TGTGCCAGCAGCGCCTATCGGTGGGTAGCGCGTAGCTACGAGCAGTACTTC; CDR3: CASSAYRWVARSYEQYF
V: TRBV5-1; J: TRBJ2-5; D: NA; size: NA; DNA: TGCGCCAGCAAGGGGGTGACTAGCAGTCAAGAGACCCAGTACTTC; CDR3: CASKGVTSSQETQYF
V: TRBV20-1; J: TRBJ1-2; D: NA; size: NA; DNA: TGCAGTGCTAGCCAGAACTATGGCTACACCTTC; CDR3: CSASQNYGYTF
V: TRBV28; J: TRBJ1-2; D: NA; size: NA; DNA: TGTGCCACCCCCAGACAGGGCTACACCTTC; CDR3: CATPRQGYTF
V: TRBV6-2/TRBV6-3; J: TRBJ2-3; D: TRBD2; size: NA; DNA: TGTGCCAGCAGTTACAAGGGGGAGCGGGGGGCCCTCACAGATACGCAGTATTTT; CDR3: CASSYKGERGALTDTQYF
V: TRBV12-2; J: TRBJ1-3; D: NA; size: few; DNA: TGTGCAAGTCGTCTTGACAGGTTTGGAAACACCATATATTTT; CDR3: CASRLDRFGNTIYF
V: TRBV7-2; J: TRBJ2-7; D: NA; size: NA; DNA: TGTGCCAGCAGCCCCCATCAGTCGTACGAGCAGTACTTC; CDR3: CASSPHQSYEQYF
V: TRBV2; J: TRBJ1-2; D: NA; size: NA; DNA: TGTGCCAGCAGGGGGGACGGAGCGGGTTCGGGCTACACCTTC; CDR3: CASRGDGAGSGYTF
V: TRBV28; J: TRBJ2-7; D: NA; size: NA; DNA: TGTGCCAGCAGTTTAGGTACAGGAAGCAGCTACGAGCAGTACTTC; CDR3: CASSLGTGSSYEQYF
V: TRBV2; J: TRBJ1-6; D: NA; size: NA; DNA: TGTGCCTCACGAAGAACTCTGTATAATTCACCCCTCCACTTT; CDR3: CASRRTLYNSPLHF
V: TRBV5-1; J: TRBJ2-2; D: TRBD1; size: NA; DNA: TGCGCCAGCAGCTTGGGACAGGGGGCGCGGACCGGGGAGCTGTTTTTT; CDR3: CASSLGQGARTGELFF
V: TRBV12-3/TRBV12-4; J: TRBJ1-5; D: NA; size: NA; DNA: TGTGCCAGCAGTTTGAGGAGCCTTCAGCCCCAGCATTTT; CDR3: CASSLRSLQPQHF
V: TRBV5-1; J: TRBJ2-5; D: NA; size: NA; DNA: TGCGCCAGCACTGCCCTAGCTGGAGAAGAGACCCAGTACTTC; CDR3: CASTALAGEETQYF
V: TRBV6-1; J: TRBJ1-4; D: NA; size: NA; DNA: TGTGCCAGCAGTGACAGGGATGAAAAACTGTTTTTT; CDR3: CASSDRDEKLFF
V: TRBV4-1; J: TRBJ2-7; D: TRBD2; size: NA; DNA: TGCGCCAGCAGCCAGGGACTAGCGGGGGGATCCTACGAGCAGTACTTC; CDR3: CASSQGLAGGSYEQYF
V: TRBV28; J: TRBJ2-5; D: TRBD2; size: NA; DNA: TGTGCCAGCAGTCCGGGACTAGCGGGGGACCAAGAGACCCAGTACTTC; CDR3: CASSPGLAGDQETQYF
V: TRBV6-5; J: TRBJ2-5; D: NA; size: once; DNA: TGTGCCAGCAAGAATGCTAGGACTGGGGTGACCCAGTACTTC; CDR3: CASKNARTGVTQYF
V: TRBV24-1; J: TRBJ1-2; D: NA; size: NA; DNA: TGTGCCACCAGTGACCCTAGGATCTATGGCTACACCTTC; CDR3: CATSDPRIYGYTF
V: TRBV11-3; J: TRBJ1-1; D: NA; size: once; DNA: TGTGCCAGCAGCTTAGGGGGTCGGGGAATTAACACTGAAGCTTTCTTT; CDR3: CASSLGGRGINTEAFF
V: TRBV19; J: TRBJ1-2; D: TRBD1; size: NA; DNA: TGTGCCAGTAGTCCTGACAGGGACTATGGCTACACCTTC; CDR3: CASSPDRDYGYTF
V: TRBV19; J: TRBJ1-5; D: NA; size: NA; DNA: TGTGCCAGTAGTATGGGGGCGGGGGTTTTATCAAATCAGCCCCAGCATTTT; CDR3: CASSMGAGVLSNQPQHF
V: TRBV15; J: TRBJ2-1; D: TRBD1; size: NA; DNA: TGTGCCACCAGCAGAGATACAGGGGGTTTTGATGAGCAGTTCTTC; CDR3: CATSRDTGGFDEQFF
V: TRBV4-2; J: TRBJ1-1; D: NA; size: NA; DNA: TGTGCCAGCAGCCCATCAGGGGATGTGGACACTGAAGCTTTCTTT; CDR3: CASSPSGDVDTEAFF
V: TRBV11-2; J: TRBJ2-7; D: TRBD2; size: NA; DNA: TGTGCCAGCAGCTTAAGCGGGGGCTTCTACGAGCAGTACTTC; CDR3: CASSLSGGFYEQYF
V: TRBV6-2/TRBV6-3; J: TRBJ2-2; D: NA; size: NA; DNA: TGTGCCAGCAGTTACATGAGAGGAACCGGGGAGCTGTTTTTT; CDR3: CASSYMRGTGELFF
V: TRBV5-4; J: TRBJ2-7; D: NA; size: few; DNA: TGTGCCAGCAGCCTGAGGGGGAGCGAGCAGTACTTC; CDR3: CASSLRGSEQYF
V: TRBV19; J: TRBJ2-1; D: TRBD2; size: once; DNA: TGTGCCAGTAGTTCACGACTAGCGGGGGTACAGGGGGAGCAGTTCTTC; CDR3: CASSSRLAGVQGEQFF
V: TRBV7-6; J: TRBJ1-3; D: NA; size: NA; DNA: TGTGCCAGCAGCTTAGCAGGGGGTCTCTCTGGAAACACCATATATTTT; CDR3: CASSLAGGLSGNTIYF
V: TRBV2; J: TRBJ1-1; D: NA; size: few; DNA: TGTGCCAGCAACTTCGGGGAGAACACTGAAGCTTTCTTT; CDR3: CASNFGENTEAFF
V: TRBV5-4; J: TRBJ2-5; D: TRBD2; size: NA; DNA: TGTGCCAGCAGCCCCAGAGTTGCGGGGGAAGAGACCCAGTACTTC; CDR3: CASSPRVAGEETQYF
V: TRBV30; J: TRBJ1-6; D: TRBD1; size: NA; DNA: TGTGCCTGGAGTGTAAGGGACAGGGATAATTCACCCCTCCACTTT; CDR3: CAWSVRDRDNSPLHF
V: TRBV3-1/TRBV3-2; J: TRBJ2-1; D: TRBD2; size: NA; DNA: TGTGCCAGCAGCCAGCCCTTGTCCCACTTTAGCGGGGCTTACAATGAGCAGTTCTTC; CDR3: CASSQPLSHFSGAYNEQFF
V: TRBV28; J: TRBJ1-3; D: TRBD1; size: NA; DNA: TGTGCCAGCAGCCGCCCCGGGACAGGGTTGTTGGGAGGAAACACCATATATTTT; CDR3: CASSRPGTGLLGGNTIYF
V: TRBV20-1; J: TRBJ2-7; D: NA; size: NA; DNA: TGCAGCGTTAGTACTAGAGCGGCCTCCTACGAGCAGTACTTC; CDR3: CSVSTRAASYEQYF
V: TRBV5-1; J: TRBJ2-3; D: NA; size: NA; DNA: TGCGCCAGCAGCTCGCTAGCCAGCGCAGATACGCAGTATTTT; CDR3: CASSSLASADTQYF
V: TRBV7-2; J: TRBJ1-2; D: NA; size: few; DNA: TGTGCCAGCAGCTTAGCGAGTGGAGACTATGGCTACACCTTC; CDR3: CASSLASGDYGYTF
V: TRBV10-3; J: TRBJ1-4; D: NA; size: NA; DNA: TGTGCCATCAGTGGGACACAGCCGAATGAAAAACTGTTTTTT; CDR3: CAISGTQPNEKLFF
V: TRBV6-5; J: TRBJ1-1; D: NA; size: NA; DNA: TGTGCCAGCAGGGCCCGACAATTTAGCACTGAAGCTTTCTTT; CDR3: CASRARQFSTEAFF
V: TRBV11-2; J: TRBJ1-4; D: NA; size: NA; DNA: TGTGCCAGCAGCTTATCCAGAACTGAAAAACTGTTTTTT; CDR3: CASSLSRTEKLFF
V: TRBV24-1; J: TRBJ2-7; D: TRBD2; size: NA; DNA: TGTGCCACCAGTGATTCCCCCCGACTAGCGGGGAGGTACGAGCAGTACTTC; CDR3: CATSDSPRLAGRYEQYF
V: TRBV5-1; J: TRBJ1-2; D: NA; size: NA; DNA: TGCGCCAGCAGCTTGGCCGGGGTTGGAGGCTACACCTTC; CDR3: CASSLAGVGGYTF
V: TRBV24-1; J: TRBJ1-6; D: NA; size: NA; DNA: TGTGCCACCAGTGGCCCGGGGGATTCACCCCTCCACTTT; CDR3: CATSGPGDSPLHF